This is a list of T cell receptor beta chains from one sample in a study of a mutant IDH1 vaccine in newly diagnosed glioma. Some clones are missing from TCRdb's copy, which holds only in-frame ones; the method was immunoSEQ multiplex PCR. The sample records approximately 80,000 clones, 91% being singletons. No antigen has been identified for these receptors. The sample here was PBMCs, taken from a glioma patient whose treatment included an IDH1 peptide vaccine. These receptors all stem from a woman aged 45 to 65 with glioma. The CDR3 runs from the conserved cysteine through the conserved F or W. A D gene is named only where the DNA matches it firmly. Only part of the rows carry a size: once, few, many, or a class if the clone is expanded.

j_call v_call clone_size d_call cdr3_nt cdr3_aa
TRBJ2-5 TRBV28 - TRBD2 TGTGCCAGCAGAGGACTAGCGGGAGGGGGGGAGACCCAGTACTTC CASRGLAGGGETQYF
TRBJ2-1 TRBV9 - - TGTGCCAGCAGCTCTCAGGTGAGCTCCTACAATGAGCAGTTCTTC CASSSQVSSYNEQFF
TRBJ2-3 TRBV5-1 - - TGCGCCAGCAGCGGGGGCGGCAGTTTCACAGATACGCAGTATTTT CASSGGGSFTDTQYF
TRBJ1-1 TRBV5-6 few - TGTGCCAGCAGCCTAAACACTGAAGCTTTCTTT CASSLNTEAFF
TRBJ2-7 TRBV5-6 - TRBD2 TGTGCCAGCAGCTTGGTGCGGCGGCGGGAGGTGACCTACGAGCAGTACTTC CASSLVRRREVTYEQYF
TRBJ2-7 TRBV27 - TRBD1 TGTGCCAGCAGCCCAAGACAGGGGAGTTACGAGCAGTACTTC CASSPRQGSYEQYF
TRBJ2-7 TRBV11-2 - TRBD2 TGTGCCAGCAGCCCACCGGGCGGGACTAGCGGGAGGGGGCTGGACGAGCAGTACTTC CASSPPGGTSGRGLDEQYF
TRBJ2-3 TRBV6-5 - - TGTGCCAGCAGTTACTCGCCCCCAGGGAGAGATACGCAGTATTTT CASSYSPPGRDTQYF
TRBJ2-5 TRBV7-7 - - TGTGCTAGCAGCTTAATCCTAGCGGAGACCCAGTACTTC CASSLILAETQYF
TRBJ1-2 TRBV5-1 - - TGCGCCAGCAGCTTGGATCCGGGGGCAGATTATGGCTACACCTTC CASSLDPGADYGYTF
TRBJ1-1 TRBV5-1 - - TGCGCCAGCAGCTTTTACGGGGTCGATGCTGAAGCTTTCTTT CASSFYGVDAEAFF
TRBJ1-5 TRBV6-6 - TRBD1 TGTGCCAGCACCAGGGGGGGAGGCCAGCCCCAGCATTTT CASTRGGGQPQHF
TRBJ2-1 TRBV9 - TRBD2 TGTGCCAGCAGCGTAGGCACTAGCGGGAGCTCCTACAATGAGCAGTTCTTC CASSVGTSGSSYNEQFF
TRBJ2-7 TRBV28 - TRBD1 TGTGCCAGCAGTTTTCTACCCGACAGGGCCTCCTACGAGCAGTACTTC CASSFLPDRASYEQYF
TRBJ2-3 TRBV9 - - TGTGCCAGCAGCGTAGGTTCCCTTTTTGGAGATACGCAGTATTTT CASSVGSLFGDTQYF
TRBJ1-2 TRBV7-9 - - TGTGCCAGCAGCCCCGCCGGTTCTCGTGGCTACACCTTC CASSPAGSRGYTF
TRBJ1-1 TRBV19 - TRBD1 TGTGCCAGTAGTATTACAGGGGGCGCGGGTGAAGCTTTCTTT CASSITGGAGEAFF
TRBJ1-1 TRBV7-3 - - TGTGCCAGCAGCTTACAGGGAAACACTGAAGCTTTCTTT CASSLQGNTEAFF
TRBJ2-7 TRBV6-1 - - TGTGCCAGCACCCTGAGCCCAGGTCAATCCTACGAGCAGTACTTC CASTLSPGQSYEQYF
TRBJ2-2 TRBV9 - - TGTGCCAGCAGCGTAGGGCAGATGAAGACCGGGGAGCTGTTTTTT CASSVGQMKTGELFF
TRBJ2-1 TRBV27 - - TGTGCCAGCAGTCCAGCGAGGGGGGGGGCCTACAATGAGCAGTTCTTC CASSPARGGAYNEQFF
TRBJ2-7 TRBV28 - - TGTGCCATAGGGACGGCACAGGGCTCCTACGAGCAGTACTTC CAIGTAQGSYEQYF
TRBJ2-2 TRBV7-9 - TRBD1 TGTGCCAGCAGCCCGGGACAGGGATTGAACACCGGGGAGCTGTTTTTT CASSPGQGLNTGELFF
TRBJ2-3 TRBV4-1 few TRBD2 TGCGCCAGCAGCCCCCCGGGGGGGGGTACGCAGTATTTT CASSPPGGGTQYF
TRBJ1-2 TRBV6-1 - - TGTGCCAGCAAGACAGGTGCTAACTATGGCTACACCTTC CASKTGANYGYTF
TRBJ2-7 TRBV28 - TRBD1 TGTGCCAGCAGATCAGGGGGCGCGGGACCCTACGAGCAGTACTTC CASRSGGAGPYEQYF
TRBJ1-1 TRBV2 - - TGTGCCAGCAGTCTTAACACTGAAGCTTTCTTT CASSLNTEAFF
TRBJ2-1 TRBV19 - - TGTGCCAGTAGTATTGGGGGGAATTGGGGTGGTGAGCAGTTCTTC CASSIGGNWGGEQFF
TRBJ2-5 TRBV6-1 - - TGTGCCAGCAGCCCGGGCAGGGGAGGGGAGACCCAGTACTTC CASSPGRGGETQYF
TRBJ2-1 TRBV27 - - TGTGCCAGCCGCCACCGGGGCCTCGAATACAATGAGCAGTTCTTC CASRHRGLEYNEQFF
TRBJ1-1 TRBV5-1 - - TGCGCCAGCAGCTTGGCCGAGGCGGGTAGGAACACTGAAGCTTTCTTT CASSLAEAGRNTEAFF
TRBJ2-1 TRBV7-3 once TRBD2 TGTGCCAGCAGCCGTTCTAGCGGGAGAAACAATGAGCAGTTCTTC CASSRSSGRNNEQFF